The clone carrying this T cell receptor (beta chain) appeared a few times. What it recognizes is unknown. This entry belongs to a study of blood T cells in healthy people across ages. General study results and limits: Compared with aged donors, long-lived donors showed fewer expanded clones, suggesting selection.

A second roughly 6 to 12 cycle PCR used barcoded and J-beta primers. TCRdb analysed the 5' RACE reads with MiXCR anew, one entry per CDR3 protein. The sample consists of about 1.7 million distinct CDR3 sequences, under 30% of them appearing once. Germline V gives CDR1 SNHLY, CDR2 FYNNEI. The ends were cut back, 6 bases at V and 5 bases at J, with 16 bases in the middle. There are 14 residues in the CDR3. The draw of peripheral blood yielded roughly 10 milliliters from each donor. The clonotype was recovered from a woman in her 30s in good health. The sequencing input was blood. This chain connects TRBV2 to TRBJ2-5; possible D gene TRBD1, 6 bases. The CDR3 loop reads CASSGQGMGETQYF. CDR3 DNA sequence: TGTGCCAGCAGCGGCCAGGGGATGGGGGAGACCCAGTACTTC.